The sequence of this T cell receptor (beta chain) was determined in a study of early T cells in non-severe SARS-CoV-2 infection. Looked up from germline, CDR1 is SQVTM and CDR2 is ANQGSEA. The CDR3 spans 15 residues. V trimming: 6 bases; J trimming: 0 bases; junction bases outside the gene matches: 8. One entry per CDR3 protein results from TCRdb running MiXCR on the 5' RACE reads. This sample carries about 60,000 distinct CDR3 sequences, roughly 13% of them seen once, and the ten largest clones take 4.5% to 5.5%. At least ten counts were recorded for this clonotype. The sequenced material came from whole blood. The receptor comes from an adult who was a healthcare worker with PCR-confirmed SARS-CoV-2 infection or an uninfected control (not recorded which). V usage is TRBV29-1 and J usage is TRBJ2-3; TRBD2 matches at 8 bases. The CDR3 sequence: CSVDSLAGSTDTQYF. The CDR3 region has the DNA TGCAGCGTCGACTCCTTAGCGGGGAGCACAGATACGCAGTATTTT.